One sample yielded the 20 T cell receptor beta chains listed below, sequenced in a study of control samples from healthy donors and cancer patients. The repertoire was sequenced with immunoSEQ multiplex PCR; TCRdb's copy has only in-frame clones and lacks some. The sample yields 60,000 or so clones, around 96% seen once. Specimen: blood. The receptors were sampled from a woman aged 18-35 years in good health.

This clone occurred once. Here the CDR3 reads CASSDPRLGGDEQYF. The DNA of the CDR3 is TGCGCCAGCAGTGACCCCCGGTTGGGGGGCGACGAGCAGTACTTC. The chain carries TRBV10-1 and TRBJ2-7; the D call may be TRBD1 or TRBD2 (6 bases each). V lost 3 bases, J lost 5 bases, and 17 bases lay in between. Germline CDR1 and CDR2: WNHNN and SYGVQD (reference sequence). This CDR3 comprises 15 residues.

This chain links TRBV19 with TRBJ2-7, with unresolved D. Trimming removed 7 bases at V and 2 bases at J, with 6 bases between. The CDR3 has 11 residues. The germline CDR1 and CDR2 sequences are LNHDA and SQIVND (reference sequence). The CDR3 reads CASILTYEQYF. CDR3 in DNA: TGTGCCAGTATTCTAACCTACGAGCAGTACTTC. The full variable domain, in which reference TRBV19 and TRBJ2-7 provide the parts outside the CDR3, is DGGITQSPKYLFRKEGQNVTLSCEQNLNHDAMYWYRQDPGQGLRLIYYSQIVNDFQKGDIAEGYSVSREKKESFPLTVTSAQKNPTAFYLCASILTYEQYFGPGTRLTVT.

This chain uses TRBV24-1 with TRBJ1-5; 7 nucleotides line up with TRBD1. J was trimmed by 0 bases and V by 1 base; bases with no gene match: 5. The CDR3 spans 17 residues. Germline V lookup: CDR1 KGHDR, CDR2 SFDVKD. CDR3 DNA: TGTGCCACCAGTGATTTTTTGGGACAGTATAGCAATCAGCCCCAGCATTTT. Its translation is CATSDFLGQYSNQPQHF.

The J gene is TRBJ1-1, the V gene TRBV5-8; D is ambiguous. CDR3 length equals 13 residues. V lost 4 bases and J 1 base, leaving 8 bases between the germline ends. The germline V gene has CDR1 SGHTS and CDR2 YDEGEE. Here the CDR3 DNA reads TGTGCCAGCAGCCGTGACCCGAACACTGAAGCTTTCTTT. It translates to CASSRDPNTEAFF.

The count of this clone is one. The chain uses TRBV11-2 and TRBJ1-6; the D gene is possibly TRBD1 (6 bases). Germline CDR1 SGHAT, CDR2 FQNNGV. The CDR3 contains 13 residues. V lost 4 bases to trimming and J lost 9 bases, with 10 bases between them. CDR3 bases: TGTGCCAGCAGCTCAGACAGGTCTTCACCCCTCCACTTT. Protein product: CASSSDRSSPLHF.

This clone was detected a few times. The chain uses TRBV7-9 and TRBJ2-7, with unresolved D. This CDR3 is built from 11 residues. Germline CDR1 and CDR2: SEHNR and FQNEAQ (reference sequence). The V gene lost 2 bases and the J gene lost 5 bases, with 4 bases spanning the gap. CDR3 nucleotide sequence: TGTGCCAGCAGCTTAAGGGACGAGCAGTACTTC. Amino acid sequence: CASSLRDEQYF.

The CDR3 DNA sequence: TGCAGCGTTGATGAGGGTGGCTACGAGCAGTACTTC. Translating it yields CSVDEGGYEQYF. V gene TRBV29-1 combines with J gene TRBJ2-7; possible D gene TRBD2, 5 bases. Germline CDR1 and CDR2: SQVTM and ANQGSEA. The V end was cut by 3 bases, the J end by 3 bases, with 9 bases between. The CDR3 has 12 amino acids.

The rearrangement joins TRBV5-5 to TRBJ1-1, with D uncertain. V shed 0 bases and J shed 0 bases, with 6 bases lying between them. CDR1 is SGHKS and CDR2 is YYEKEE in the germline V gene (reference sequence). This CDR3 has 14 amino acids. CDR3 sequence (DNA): TGTGCCAGCAGCTTGGACAGCCTGAACACTGAAGCTTTCTTT. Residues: CASSLDSLNTEAFF.

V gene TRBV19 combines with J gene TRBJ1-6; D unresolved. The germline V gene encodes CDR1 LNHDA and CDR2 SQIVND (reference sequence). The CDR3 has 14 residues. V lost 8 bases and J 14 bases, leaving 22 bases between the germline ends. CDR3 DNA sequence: TGTGCCAGTCATAAACTGGACGGCCCATGGGCCCTCCACTTT. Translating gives CASHKLDGPWALHF.

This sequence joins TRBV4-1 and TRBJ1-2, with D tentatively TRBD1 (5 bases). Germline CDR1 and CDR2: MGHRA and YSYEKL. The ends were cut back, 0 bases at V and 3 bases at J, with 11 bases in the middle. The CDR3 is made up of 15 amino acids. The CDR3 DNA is TGCGCCAGCAGCCAAGATGGGGGGGGTTACTATGGCTACACCTTC. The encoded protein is CASSQDGGGYYGYTF.

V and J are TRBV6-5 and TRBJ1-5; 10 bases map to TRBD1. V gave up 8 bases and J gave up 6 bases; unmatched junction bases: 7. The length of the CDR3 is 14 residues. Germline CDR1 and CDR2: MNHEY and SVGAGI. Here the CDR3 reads CASGTGETSQPQHF. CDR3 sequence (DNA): TGTGCCAGCGGGACAGGGGAAACAAGTCAGCCCCAGCATTTT.

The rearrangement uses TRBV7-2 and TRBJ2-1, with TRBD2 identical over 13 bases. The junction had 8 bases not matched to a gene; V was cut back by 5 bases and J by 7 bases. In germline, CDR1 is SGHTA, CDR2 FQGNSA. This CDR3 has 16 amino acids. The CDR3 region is CASSQGGTSGVNEQFF. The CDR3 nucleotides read TGTGCCAGCAGCCAGGGCGGGACTAGCGGGGTAAATGAGCAGTTCTTC.

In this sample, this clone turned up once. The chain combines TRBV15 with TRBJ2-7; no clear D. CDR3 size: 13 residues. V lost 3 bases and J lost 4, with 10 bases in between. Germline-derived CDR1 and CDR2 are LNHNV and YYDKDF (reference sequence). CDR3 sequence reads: CATSRDRRYEQYF. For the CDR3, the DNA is TGTGCCACCAGCAGGGATCGGCGGTACGAGCAGTACTTC.

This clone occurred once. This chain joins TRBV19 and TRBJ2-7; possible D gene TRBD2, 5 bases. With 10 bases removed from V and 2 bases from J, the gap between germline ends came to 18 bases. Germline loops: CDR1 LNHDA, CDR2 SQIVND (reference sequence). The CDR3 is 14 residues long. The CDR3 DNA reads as TGTGCCACCTCAGCGGTCCAAAGTACCTACGAGCAGTACTTC. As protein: CATSAVQSTYEQYF.

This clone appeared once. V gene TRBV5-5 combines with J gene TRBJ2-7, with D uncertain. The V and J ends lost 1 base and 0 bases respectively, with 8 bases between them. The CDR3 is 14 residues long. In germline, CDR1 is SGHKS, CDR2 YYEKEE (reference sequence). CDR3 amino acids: CASSLWGNSYEQYF. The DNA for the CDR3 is TGTGCCAGCAGCTTGTGGGGAAACTCCTACGAGCAGTACTTC.

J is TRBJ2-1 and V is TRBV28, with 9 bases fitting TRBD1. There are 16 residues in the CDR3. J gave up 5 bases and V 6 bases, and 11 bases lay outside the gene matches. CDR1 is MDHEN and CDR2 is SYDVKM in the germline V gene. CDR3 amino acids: CASRTLGTGINNEQFF. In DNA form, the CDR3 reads TGTGCCAGCAGAACCCTTGGGACAGGGATTAACAATGAGCAGTTCTTC.

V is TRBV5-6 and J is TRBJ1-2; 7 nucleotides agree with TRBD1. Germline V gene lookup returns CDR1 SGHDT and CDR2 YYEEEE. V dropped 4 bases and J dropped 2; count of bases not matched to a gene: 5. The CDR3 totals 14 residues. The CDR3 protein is CASSIWDRNYGYTF. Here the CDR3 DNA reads TGTGCCAGCAGCATATGGGACAGAAACTATGGCTACACCTTC.

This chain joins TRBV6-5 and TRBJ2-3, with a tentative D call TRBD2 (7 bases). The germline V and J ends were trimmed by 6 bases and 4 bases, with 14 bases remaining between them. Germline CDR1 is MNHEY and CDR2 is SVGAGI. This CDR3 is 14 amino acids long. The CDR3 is CASSRKGGADTQYF. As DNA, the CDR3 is TGTGCCAGCAGCCGAAAGGGGGGGGCAGATACGCAGTATTTT.

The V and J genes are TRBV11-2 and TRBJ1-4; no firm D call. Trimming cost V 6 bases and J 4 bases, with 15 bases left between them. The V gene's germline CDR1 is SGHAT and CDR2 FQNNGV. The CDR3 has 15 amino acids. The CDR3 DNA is TGTGCCAGCAGTCGCATGGCACTGATTAATGAAAAACTGTTTTTT. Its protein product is CASSRMALINEKLFF.

This CDR3 is CATSDSGVTGKYNEQFF. The CDR3, as DNA: TGTGCCACCAGTGATTCCGGCGTGACCGGAAAGTACAATGAGCAGTTCTTC. V and J are TRBV24-1 and TRBJ2-1; D is undetermined. This CDR3 spans 17 amino acids. V dropped 2 bases and J dropped 4 bases, with 17 bases sitting between them. CDR1 and CDR2 from the germline V gene are KGHDR and SFDVKD.